These 17 T cell receptor beta chains were all obtained from the same sample, sequenced in a study of tissue T cells after allogeneic stem cell transplantation. Here immunoSEQ multiplex PCR was the method, and the copy in TCRdb shows in-frame clones only, minus some. The sample lists around 6,200 clones, approximately 50% occurring once. Regarding time point: mouse harvest day 7 after allogeneic transplant. Mouse grafts combined 10^7 T-cell-depleted bone marrow cells with 10^6 splenic CD5+ T cells. The specimen sequenced was gut tissue. The origin of the receptors is a female BALB/c mouse given C57BL/6 T cells with graft-versus-host disease after an allogeneic hematopoietic cell transplant.

With respect to this clone: Gene names denote mouse genes. The CDR3 end is not reached by the read, which stops 1 residue before it; the germline J gene fills it in. The genes are TRBV23 and TRBJ2-3; the D call of TRBD2 is as the table states it, not checked on the DNA. This CDR3 has 15 residues. Germline CDR1 and CDR2: KGHTA and FQNQQP. The chain's CDR3 is CSSSQWELGGETLYF. CDR3 DNA, as far as it was read: TGCTCCAGCAGTCAATGGGAACTGGGGGGGGAAACGCTGTAT.

On this clone: Gene names and germline refer to mouse. The missing CDR3 end, 1 residue past where the read stops, is filled in from the germline J gene. This sequence joins TRBV20 and TRBJ2-3; 9 bases line up with TRBD2. V lost 4 bases and J lost 3; bases outside the gene matches: 2. Germline values: CDR1 GFQATS, CDR2 STVNSAI. This CDR3 region has 13 residues. The covered CDR3 bases are TGTGGTGCTAAGCTGGGGGGGGCAGAAACGCTGTAT. Protein: CGAKLGGAETLY. The whole CDR3 is CGAKLGGAETLYF. Looking up the rest from reference TRBV20 and TRBJ2-3 gives the full variable domain: GALVYQYPRRTICKSGTSMRMECQAVGFQATSVAWYRQSPQKTFELIALSTVNSAIKYEQNFTQEKFPISHPNLSFSSMTVLNAYLEDRGLYLCGAKLGGAETLYFGSGTRLTVL.

By proportion, this clone is medium-sized. Gene names refer to mouse genes. The CDR3 goes on 1 residue after the read ends, and that part is filled in from the germline J gene. The J gene is TRBJ2-1, the V gene TRBV14; 11 bases agree with TRBD1. CDR1 is SGHDT, CDR2 FRDEAV, per germline. Unmatched junction bases numbered 10, after V lost 2 bases and J lost 0 bases. There are 19 residues in the CDR3. CDR3 bases read: TGTGCCAGCAGTTTTTCGACGGACAGGGGGCGCGGTAACTATGCTGAGCAGTTC. Translating gives CASSFSTDRGRGNYAEQF. The CDR3 in full is CASSFSTDRGRGNYAEQFF.

A word on this clone: These gene names are mouse names. Read sequence stops 1 residue before the CDR3 end, and the germline J gene provides the missing end. This sequence joins TRBV1 and TRBJ2-4; TRBD1 aligns across 7 bases. The trim removed 0 bases at V and 3 bases at J, leaving 0 bases unmatched. Germline CDR1 and CDR2: NSQYPW and LRSPGD (reference sequence). This CDR3 is built from 14 residues. CDR3 protein: CTCSADRGQNTLYF. Partial CDR3 DNA: TGCACCTGCAGTGCAGACAGGGGGCAAAACACCTTGTAC.

As regards this clone: Here the gene names and germline are mouse. Incomplete CDR3 DNA: TGTGCCAGCACGGACAGAAACACAGAAGTCTTC. Translated: CASTDRNTEVF. In full, the CDR3 reads CASTDRNTEVFF. The chain recombines TRBV3 with TRBJ1-1, with D possibly TRBD1 on 6 matching bases. The read finishes 1 residue shy of the CDR3 end, and the germline J gene is used to complete it. Per the germline V gene, CDR1 is SNHLY and CDR2 is FYNGKV (reference sequence). V was pared by 7 bases and J by 1 base, with 7 bases between. The CDR3 covers 12 residues.

In the case of this clone: The gene names given are mouse names. The read gets to within 1 residue of the CDR3 end, and the germline J gene fills in the rest. This chain joins TRBV23 and TRBJ2-1; the DNA was not used to check the table's D call, TRBD1. The CDR3 consists of 14 residues. The germline CDR1 and CDR2 sequences are KGHTA and FQNQQP. CDR3 loop: CSSRGQLNYAEQFF. The CDR3 bases that were read are TGCTCCAGCAGGGGACAACTTAACTATGCTGAGCAGTTC.

This clone was recorded only once. Gene names refer to mouse genes. The read stops 1 residue short of the end of the CDR3; the missing end is completed from the germline J gene. The chain employs TRBV3 and TRBJ2-1; 12 bases align to TRBD2. The CDR3 is 15 amino acids. Germline loops: CDR1 SNHLY, CDR2 FYNGKV (reference sequence). The V and J ends lost 5 bases and 5 bases, in that order; junction bases with no gene match: 4. Partial CDR3 DNA: TGTGCCAGCAGCCCCCGACTGGGGGGGCATGCTGAGCAGTTC. Its translation: CASSPRLGGHAEQF. From start to end, the CDR3 is CASSPRLGGHAEQFF.

Regarding this clone: These gene names are mouse names. The read falls 1 residue short of the CDR3 end, and the missing part is taken from the germline J gene. The rearrangement uses TRBV31 and TRBJ1-6; weak D call: TRBD1 (6 bases). TRBJ1-6 qualifies as an ORF whose function is uncertain. The V end lost 3 bases, the J end lost 2 bases, and 8 bases lay between the germline ends. Germline V gene data show CDR1 as GKSSPN and CDR2 as SITVG. This CDR3 has 14 residues. Partial CDR3 DNA: TGTGCCTGGAGCGAGGGGGCCTATAATTCGCCCCTCTAC. Its protein is CAWSEGAYNSPLY. The entire CDR3 protein is CAWSEGAYNSPLYF.

A few counts support this clone. Mouse gene names and germline throughout. The read halts 1 residue ahead of the CDR3 end, with the missing end drawn from the germline J gene. The chain combines TRBV13-2 with TRBJ1-6; D possibly corresponds to TRBD1 (5 bases). TRBJ1-6 is an ORF for which the function is uncertain. Germline V lookup: CDR1 NNHNN, CDR2 SYGAGS (reference sequence). This CDR3 is built from 14 residues. The germline V and J ends were trimmed by 3 bases and 4 bases, with 8 bases remaining between them. The CDR3 reads CASGADSYNSPLYF. The sequenced part of the CDR3 DNA is TGTGCCAGCGGTGCCGACAGTTATAATTCGCCCCTCTAC.

Note on this clone: Gene names denote mouse genes. The read falls 1 residue short of the CDR3 end, and the missing part is taken from the germline J gene. V gene TRBV26 combines with J gene TRBJ1-1, with D perhaps TRBD1 (6 bases). This CDR3 has 13 residues. V was clipped by 6 bases and J by 1 base, with 9 bases between them. Germline CDR1 reads KGHPV; CDR2 reads FQNQEV (reference sequence). The CDR3 loop is CASSRTENTEVFF. CDR3 bases read: TGTGCCAGCAGCCGGACAGAAAACACAGAAGTCTTC.

Points on this clone: The gene names here belong to mouse. Sequencing ends 1 residue short of the CDR3 end; the germline J gene provides the rest. The chain has TRBV26 and TRBJ2-7; possible D gene TRBD1, 8 bases. V lost 0 bases, J lost 4 bases, and 10 bases lay in between. Germline V gives CDR1 KGHPV, CDR2 FQNQEV (reference sequence). The length of the CDR3 is 14 residues. CDR3 amino acids: CASSLSQGGYEQYF. The covered CDR3 bases are TGTGCCAGCAGTCTGTCACAGGGGGGGTATGAACAGTAC.

By proportion, this clone is medium-sized. Gene names are the mouse ones. The CDR3 is cut off 1 residue early in the read; its end comes from the germline J gene. This chain joins TRBV23 and TRBJ2-7; TRBD1 is taken as the D call from the table, unchecked against the DNA. This CDR3 has 13 amino acids. Germline V CDR1 and CDR2: KGHTA, FQNQQP. The CDR3 spells CSSSQKTGGEQYF. The sequenced part of the CDR3 DNA is TGCTCCAGCAGTCAAAAGACAGGGGGTGAACAGTAC.

There are a few counts of this clone. The gene symbols are mouse symbols. With the read ending 1 residue before the CDR3 end, the germline J gene is used to fill in that end. This sequence joins TRBV26 and TRBJ2-2; D call uncertain. This CDR3 spans 13 amino acids. V was cut by 3 bases and J by 1 base, with 3 bases left in between. The germline V gene has CDR1 KGHPV and CDR2 FQNQEV (reference sequence). CDR3 DNA, as far as it was read: TGTGCCAGCAGTCTACAAAACACCGGGCAGCTCTAC. Translated, it gives CASSLQNTGQLY. The full CDR3 is CASSLQNTGQLYF.

Comments on this clone: These gene names are mouse names. The sequenced fragment ends 1 residue before the CDR3 boundary, so the rest is inferred from the germline J gene. This chain joins TRBV13-2 and TRBJ2-7; 7 nucleotides agree with TRBD2. V lost 5 bases to trimming and J lost 4 bases; unmatched junction nucleotides: 3. Germline V CDR1 and CDR2: NNHNN, SYGAGS (reference sequence). There are 12 residues in the CDR3. The CDR3 reads CASGDWVYEQYF. CDR3 DNA, as far as it was read: TGTGCCAGCGGAGACTGGGTGTATGAACAGTAC.

About this clone: Each gene name is a mouse one. The CDR3 goes on 1 residue after the read ends, and that part is filled in from the germline J gene. V and J are TRBV26 and TRBJ1-2; the match to TRBD1 covers 7 bases. The CDR3 spans 13 residues. Trimming cost V 3 bases and J 2 bases; bases outside gene matches: 0. The germline V gene encodes CDR1 KGHPV and CDR2 FQNQEV (reference sequence). Partial CDR3 DNA: TGTGCCAGCAGTCTCAGGGGGAACTCCGACTACACC. This translates into CASSLRGNSDYT. The whole CDR3 sequence is CASSLRGNSDYTF.

In its sample, this clone was seen once. Gene names and germline refer to mouse. The sequenced CDR3 bases are TGTGCCAGCAGTGCAGGGGGCGCACAAAACACCTTGTAC. Encoded protein: CASSAGGAQNTLY. The whole CDR3 protein is CASSAGGAQNTLYF. V and J are TRBV13-1 and TRBJ2-4; TRBD1 aligns across 8 bases. The read ends 1 residue early relative to the CDR3; the germline J gene fills the gap. Losses at the gene ends were 3 bases for V and 3 bases for J; bases not matched to a gene: 3. The CDR3 contains 14 residues. Germline V gene lookup returns CDR1 NSHNY and CDR2 SYGAGN.

A few counts support this clone. The germline and genes are mouse ones. The same CDR3 can be traced to other DNA sequences in this sample. CDR3 amino acids: CASSLSGEQYF. The CDR3 bases that were read are TGTGCCAGCAGTCTGTCGGGGGAACAGTAC. V is TRBV26 and J is TRBJ2-7; D is unresolved. The DNA ends 1 residue before the CDR3 does, and the rest of the CDR3 is filled in from the germline J gene. V gave up 0 bases and J gave up 7 bases, with 4 bases separating them. The CDR3 consists of 11 residues. Germline loops: CDR1 KGHPV, CDR2 FQNQEV (reference sequence).